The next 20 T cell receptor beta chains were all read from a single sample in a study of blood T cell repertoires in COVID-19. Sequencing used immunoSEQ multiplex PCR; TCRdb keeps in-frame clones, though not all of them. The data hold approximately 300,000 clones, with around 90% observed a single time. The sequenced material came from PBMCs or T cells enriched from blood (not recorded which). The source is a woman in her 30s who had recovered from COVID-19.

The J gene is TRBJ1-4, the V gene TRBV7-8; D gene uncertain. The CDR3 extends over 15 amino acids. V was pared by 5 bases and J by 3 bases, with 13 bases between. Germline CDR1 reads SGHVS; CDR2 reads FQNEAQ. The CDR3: CASSPSVGANEKLFF. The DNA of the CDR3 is TGTGCCAGCAGCCCTTCGGTAGGAGCTAATGAAAAACTGTTTTTT. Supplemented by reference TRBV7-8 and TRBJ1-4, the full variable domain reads GAGVSQSPRYKVAKRGQDVALRCDPISGHVSLFWYQQALGQGPEFLTYFQNEAQLDKSGLPSDRFFAERPEGSVSTLKIQRTQQEDSAVYLCASSPSVGANEKLFFGSGTQLSVL.

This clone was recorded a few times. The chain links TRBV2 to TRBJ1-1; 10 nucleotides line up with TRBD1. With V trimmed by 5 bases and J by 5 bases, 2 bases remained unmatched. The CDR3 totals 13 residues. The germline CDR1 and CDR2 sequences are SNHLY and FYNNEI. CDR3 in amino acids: CASSRTGGTEAFF. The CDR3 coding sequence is TGTGCCAGCAGTCGGACAGGGGGTACTGAAGCTTTCTTT.

The CDR3: CSASGNRFTEAFF. As DNA, the CDR3 is TGCAGTGCTAGTGGTAATCGTTTCACTGAAGCTTTCTTT. V gene TRBV20-1 combines with J gene TRBJ1-1; D uncertain. The CDR3 is made up of 13 amino acids. Trimming removed 3 bases at V and 4 bases at J, with 12 bases between. CDR1 and CDR2 from the germline V gene are DFQATT and SNEGSKA (reference sequence).

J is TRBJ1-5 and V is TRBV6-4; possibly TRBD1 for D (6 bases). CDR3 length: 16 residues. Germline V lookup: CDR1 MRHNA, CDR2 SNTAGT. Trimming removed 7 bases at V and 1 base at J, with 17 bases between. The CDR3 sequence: CASIRWRGGSNQPQHF. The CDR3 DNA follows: TGTGCCAGCATACGATGGAGGGGGGGGAGCAATCAGCCCCAGCATTTT.

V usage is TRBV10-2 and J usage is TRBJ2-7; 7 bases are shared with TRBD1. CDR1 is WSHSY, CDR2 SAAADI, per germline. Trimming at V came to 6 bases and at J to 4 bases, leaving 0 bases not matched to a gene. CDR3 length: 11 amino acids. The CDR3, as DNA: TGCGCCAGCAGGGACAGGTACGAGCAGTACTTC. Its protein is CASRDRYEQYF.

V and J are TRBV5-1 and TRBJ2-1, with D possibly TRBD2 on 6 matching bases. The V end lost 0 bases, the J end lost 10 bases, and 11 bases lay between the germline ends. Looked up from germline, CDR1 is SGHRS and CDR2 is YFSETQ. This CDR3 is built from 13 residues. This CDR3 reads CASSLEGLREQFF. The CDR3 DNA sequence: TGCGCCAGCAGCTTGGAGGGACTCCGCGAGCAGTTCTTC.

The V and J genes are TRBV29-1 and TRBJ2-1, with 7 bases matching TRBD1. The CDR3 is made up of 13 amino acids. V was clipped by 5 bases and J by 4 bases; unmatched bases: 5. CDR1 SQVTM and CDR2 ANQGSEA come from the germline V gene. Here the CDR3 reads CSVLGGYYNEQFF. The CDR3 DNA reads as TGCAGCGTTCTAGGGGGCTATTACAATGAGCAGTTCTTC.

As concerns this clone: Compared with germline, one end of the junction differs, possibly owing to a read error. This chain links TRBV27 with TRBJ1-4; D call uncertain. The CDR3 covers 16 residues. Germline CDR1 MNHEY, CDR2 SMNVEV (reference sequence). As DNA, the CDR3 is TGTGCCAGCAGTTTTGGGTCGACTCGGTCTAATAAAAAACTGTTTTTT. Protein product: CASSFGSTRSNKKLFF.

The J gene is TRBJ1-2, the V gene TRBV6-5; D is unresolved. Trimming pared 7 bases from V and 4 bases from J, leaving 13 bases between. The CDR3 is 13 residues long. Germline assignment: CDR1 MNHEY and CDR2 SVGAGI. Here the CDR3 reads CASNRLPFYGYTF. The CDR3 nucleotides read TGTGCCAGCAACCGCCTACCGTTCTATGGCTACACCTTC.

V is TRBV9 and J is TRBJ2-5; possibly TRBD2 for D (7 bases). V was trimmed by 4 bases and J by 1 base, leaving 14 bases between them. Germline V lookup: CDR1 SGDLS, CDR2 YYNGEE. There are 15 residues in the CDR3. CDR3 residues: CASSPQGGGQETQYF. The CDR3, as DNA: TGTGCCAGCAGCCCCCAGGGAGGGGGCCAAGAGACCCAGTACTTC.

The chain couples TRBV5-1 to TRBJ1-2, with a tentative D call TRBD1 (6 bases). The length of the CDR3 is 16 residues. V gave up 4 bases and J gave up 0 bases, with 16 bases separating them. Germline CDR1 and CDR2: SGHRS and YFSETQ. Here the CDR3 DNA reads TGCGCCAGCAGCGGAGCAGGGGTAGGAGCTAACTATGGCTACACCTTC. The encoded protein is CASSGAGVGANYGYTF.

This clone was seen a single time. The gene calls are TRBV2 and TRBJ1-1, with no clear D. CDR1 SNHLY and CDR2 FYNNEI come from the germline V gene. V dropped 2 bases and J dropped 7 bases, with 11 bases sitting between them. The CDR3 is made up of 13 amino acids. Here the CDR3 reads CASSESPRDEAFF. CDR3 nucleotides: TGTGCCAGCAGTGAATCGCCCCGGGATGAAGCTTTCTTT.

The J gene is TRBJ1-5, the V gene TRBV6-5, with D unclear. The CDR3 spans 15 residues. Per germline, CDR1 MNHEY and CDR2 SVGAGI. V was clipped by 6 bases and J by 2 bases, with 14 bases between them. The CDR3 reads CASSLSRLGNQPQHF. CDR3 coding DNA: TGTGCCAGCAGCCTATCTAGACTTGGCAATCAGCCCCAGCATTTT.

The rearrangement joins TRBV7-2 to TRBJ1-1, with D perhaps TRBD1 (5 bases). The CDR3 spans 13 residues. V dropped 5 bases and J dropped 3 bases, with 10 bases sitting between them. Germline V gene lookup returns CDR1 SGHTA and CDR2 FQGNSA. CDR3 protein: CASSPRGDTEAFF. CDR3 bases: TGTGCCAGCAGCCCCCGGGGGGACACTGAAGCTTTCTTT.

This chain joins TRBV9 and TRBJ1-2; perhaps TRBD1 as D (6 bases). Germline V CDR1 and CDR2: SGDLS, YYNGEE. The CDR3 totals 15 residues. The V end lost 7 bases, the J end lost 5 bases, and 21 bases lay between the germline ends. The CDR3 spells CASGDPGQTIYGYTF. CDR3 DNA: TGTGCCAGCGGAGACCCCGGACAGACAATATATGGCTACACCTTC.

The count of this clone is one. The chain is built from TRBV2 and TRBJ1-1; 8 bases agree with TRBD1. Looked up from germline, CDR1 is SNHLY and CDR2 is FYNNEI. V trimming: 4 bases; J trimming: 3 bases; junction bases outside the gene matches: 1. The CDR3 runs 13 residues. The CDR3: CASSAGGYTEAFF. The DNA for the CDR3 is TGTGCCAGCAGTGCAGGGGGCTACACTGAAGCTTTCTTT.

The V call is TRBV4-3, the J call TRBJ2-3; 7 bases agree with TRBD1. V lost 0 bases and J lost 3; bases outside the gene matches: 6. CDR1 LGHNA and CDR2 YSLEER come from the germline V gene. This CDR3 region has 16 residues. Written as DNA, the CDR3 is TGCGCCAGCAGCCAAGATGGGGGCAGGGGGACAGATACGCAGTATTTT. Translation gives CASSQDGGRGTDTQYF.

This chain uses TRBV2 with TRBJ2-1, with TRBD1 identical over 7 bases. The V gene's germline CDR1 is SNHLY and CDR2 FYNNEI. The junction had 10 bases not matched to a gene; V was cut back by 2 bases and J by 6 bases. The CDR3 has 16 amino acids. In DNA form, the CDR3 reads TGTGCCAGCAGTGAATTTGGGGCAGGGGGTATCAATGAGCAGTTCTTC. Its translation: CASSEFGAGGINEQFF.

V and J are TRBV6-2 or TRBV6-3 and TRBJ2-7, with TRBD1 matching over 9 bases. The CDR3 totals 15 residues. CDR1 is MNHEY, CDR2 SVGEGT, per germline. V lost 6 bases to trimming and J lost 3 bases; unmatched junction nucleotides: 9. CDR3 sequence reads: CASSTVGQGRYEQYF. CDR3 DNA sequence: TGTGCCAGCAGCACGGTGGGACAGGGACGCTACGAGCAGTACTTC.

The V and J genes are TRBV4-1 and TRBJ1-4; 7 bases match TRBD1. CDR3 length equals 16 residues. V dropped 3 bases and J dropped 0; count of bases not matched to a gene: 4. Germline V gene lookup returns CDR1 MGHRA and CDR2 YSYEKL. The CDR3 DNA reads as TGCGCCAGCAGCCAGGGTACAGGGGCAACTAATGAAAAACTGTTTTTT. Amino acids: CASSQGTGATNEKLFF.